This T cell receptor (beta chain) was found in a study of blood T cell repertoires in COVID-19. As for the study in general: The United States, Italy and Spain were the sources of the acute and convalescent COVID-19 samples. In each case, the material was cDNA or gDNA derived from T cells, B-cell-depleted T cells, or PBMCs.

Original data processing: The assay estimated nucleated cells by amplifying reference gene primers. Profiling relied on immunoSEQ multiplex PCR, and the TCRdb table lists in-frame clones only, not all of them. V and J calls and clone size are as listed in that table; D and trimming were resolved from the DNA. This table has approximately 190,000 clones, 88% appearing once. This CDR3 is built from 15 residues. The V and J ends lost 2 bases and 1 base respectively, with 9 bases between them. Germline assignment: CDR1 MNHEY and CDR2 SVGAGI. Sequenced: peripheral blood. This sequence was found in a man in his 70s with active or convalescent COVID-19. V usage is TRBV6-5 and J usage is TRBJ1-5; no clear D. The CDR3 DNA reads TGTGCCAGCAGTTACGGTCCCAGAAGCAATCAGCCCCAGCATTTT. Translating gives CASSYGPRSNQPQHF.